The 31 T cell receptor beta chains in this list originate from one sample, sequenced in a study of cytomegalovirus exposure and HLA in healthy donors. The PCR had 60 Vbeta and 13 Jbeta primers. Produced via immunoSEQ multiplex PCR; TCRdb's table is partial and in-frame only. The table has around 130,000 clones, around 73% seen once. The sample taken for sequencing was PBMCs. The receptors stem from a man aged 45 to 65 in good health and CMV-seronegative.

CDR3 sequence: CASSPTAQETQYF. CDR3 sequence (DNA): TGTGCCAGCTCACCGACAGCTCAAGAGACCCAGTACTTC. This sequence joins TRBV18 and TRBJ2-5, with D perhaps matching TRBD1 (5 bases). The CDR3 runs to 13 residues. CDR1 and CDR2 (germline): KGHSH, LQKENI. Trimming took off 3 bases at V and 2 bases at J, with 7 bases between the two ends.

This chain uses TRBV7-3 with TRBJ2-3; 8 nucleotides agree with TRBD2. V dropped 2 bases and J dropped 3; count of bases not matched to a gene: 4. Per the germline V gene, CDR1 is SGHTA and CDR2 is FQGTGA. The CDR3 sequence is 15 residues long. CDR3 bases: TGTGCCAGCAGCTTAGGGGGACTAGGGACAGATACGCAGTATTTT. It specifies CASSLGGLGTDTQYF.

V usage is TRBV6-5 and J usage is TRBJ1-4; D is unresolved. The V gene lost 2 bases and the J gene lost 4 bases, with 11 bases spanning the gap. CDR3 length: 15 amino acids. The germline gives CDR1 MNHEY, CDR2 SVGAGI. DNA of the CDR3: TGTGCCAGCAGTTACGACCGCACGGGTAATGAAAAACTGTTTTTT. Protein: CASSYDRTGNEKLFF.

This clone was detected once. This chain links TRBV7-2 with TRBJ2-2; 10 bases map to TRBD2. The CDR3 loop spans 15 amino acids. The germline V gene has CDR1 SGHTA and CDR2 FQGNSA. The ends lost 3 bases at V and 4 bases at J; junction bases unmatched: 2. The CDR3 region is CASSFGLAVTGELFF. For the CDR3, the DNA is TGTGCCAGCAGCTTCGGACTAGCGGTCACCGGGGAGCTGTTTTTT.

Comment on this clone: At the DNA level, this CDR3 is encoded by other sequences in the same sample as well. The gene calls are TRBV5-8 and TRBJ2-2, with a tentative D call TRBD1 (5 bases). The V gene lost 4 bases and the J gene lost 4 bases, with 20 bases spanning the gap. The V gene's germline CDR1 is SGHTS and CDR2 YDEGEE. This CDR3 spans 17 amino acids. In nucleotides, the CDR3 is TGTGCCAGCAGCATACTGATAGCAGGGCCGGGCACCGGGGAGCTGTTTTTT. Translation gives CASSILIAGPGTGELFF.

The genes are TRBV6-1 and TRBJ2-3; 9 nucleotides line up with TRBD1. V lost 11 bases and J lost 4; bases outside the gene matches: 7. This CDR3 has 13 amino acids. The germline V gene encodes CDR1 MNHNS and CDR2 SASEGT. The CDR3 DNA reads as TGTGCCGGAAACAGGGGGCGGTCAGATACGCAGTATTTT. Residues: CAGNRGRSDTQYF.

The chain carries TRBV9 and TRBJ2-7, with D uncertain. The CDR3 is made up of 14 amino acids. Per germline, CDR1 SGDLS and CDR2 YYNGEE. Trimming removed 4 bases at V and 2 bases at J, with 13 bases between. CDR3 nucleotide sequence: TGTGCCAGCAGCCCCCGACTGGAGACCTACGAGCAGTACTTC. Protein: CASSPRLETYEQYF.

The gene calls are TRBV5-1 and TRBJ2-7; a weak D match, TRBD2 (5 bases). Trimming removed 0 bases at V and 5 bases at J, with 6 bases between. The V gene's germline CDR1 is SGHRS and CDR2 YFSETQ. This CDR3 region has 12 residues. CDR3 sequence: CASSLERNEQYF. CDR3 sequence (DNA): TGCGCCAGCAGCTTGGAGCGGAACGAGCAGTACTTC.

V usage is TRBV29-1 and J usage is TRBJ1-1; 8 bases fit TRBD1. V lost 5 bases, J lost 1 base, and 3 bases stayed unmatched. The CDR3 has 13 residues. Germline CDR1 and CDR2: SQVTM and ANQGSEA. CDR3 DNA sequence: TGCAGCGTTCCCGGACAGGGGAACACTGAAGCTTTCTTT. Its protein is CSVPGQGNTEAFF.

This chain connects TRBV28 to TRBJ1-5, with D possibly matching TRBD1 (5 bases). V was shortened by 6 bases and J by 4 bases, with 7 bases between the two germline ends. Germline V gene data show CDR1 as MDHEN and CDR2 as SYDVKM. The length of the CDR3 is 12 residues. The CDR3 here is CASRQENQPQHF. The CDR3 nucleotides read TGTGCCAGCAGACAGGAAAATCAGCCCCAGCATTTT.

This chain joins TRBV19 and TRBJ1-1, with a weak D call TRBD1 (5 bases). Between the trimmed V and J ends, which lost 4 bases and 0 bases, there was a span of 9 bases. CDR1 is LNHDA and CDR2 is SQIVND in the germline V gene (reference sequence). This CDR3 spans 14 amino acids. In nucleotides, the CDR3 is TGTGCCAGTAGTACCAGGACATTGAACACTGAAGCTTTCTTT. Its translation: CASSTRTLNTEAFF.

V and J are TRBV5-1 and TRBJ2-7; TRBD2 is a possible D gene (6 bases). Trimming shortened V by 8 bases and J by 3 bases, and 21 bases separated the two germline ends. The CDR3 has 15 residues. From germline, CDR1 is SGHRS and CDR2 YFSETQ. CDR3 sequence reads: CASKLRDSDYYEQYF. The CDR3 DNA sequence: TGCGCCAGTAAGCTCCGGGACTCGGACTACTACGAGCAGTACTTC. Full variable domain (outside the CDR3, taken from reference TRBV5-1 and TRBJ2-7): KAGVTQTPRYLIKTRGQQVTLSCSPISGHRSVSWYQQTPGQGLQFLFEYFSETQRNKGNFPGRFSGRQFSNSRSEMNVSTLELGDSALYLCASKLRDSDYYEQYFGPGTRLTVT.

The chain recombines TRBV29-1 with TRBJ1-1, with D tentatively TRBD1 (6 bases). The V end was cut by 0 bases, the J end by 10 bases, with 12 bases between. The length of the CDR3 is 12 residues. CDR1 is SQVTM, CDR2 ANQGSEA, per germline. The CDR3 region is CSVEEGGRRAFF. For the CDR3, the DNA is TGCAGCGTTGAAGAGGGGGGGCGCCGAGCTTTCTTT.

The chain recombines TRBV19 with TRBJ2-7, with TRBD1 matching 9 bases. Losses at the gene ends were 9 bases for V and 2 bases for J; bases not matched to a gene: 5. CDR3 length equals 13 residues. CDR1 and CDR2 from the germline V gene are LNHDA and SQIVND (reference sequence). The CDR3 nucleotides are TGTGCCAGCGGGACAGGGCATACCTACGAGCAGTACTTC. This translates into CASGTGHTYEQYF. Using reference TRBV19 and TRBJ2-7 for the parts outside the CDR3, the full variable domain is DGGITQSPKYLFRKEGQNVTLSCEQNLNHDAMYWYRQDPGQGLRLIYYSQIVNDFQKGDIAEGYSVSREKKESFPLTVTSAQKNPTAFYLCASGTGHTYEQYFGPGTRLTVT.

This clone was found once. V gene TRBV7-8 combines with J gene TRBJ2-7, with D possibly being TRBD1 (5 bases). The CDR3 extends over 14 amino acids. Deletions cut 5 bases from V and 4 bases from J, with 15 bases between. Germline V CDR1 and CDR2: SGHVS, FQNEAQ. This CDR3 reads CASSPVLTDYEQYF. The CDR3 DNA follows: TGTGCCAGCAGCCCCGTTCTGACAGATTACGAGCAGTACTTC.

Points on this clone: The same CDR3 is also encoded by other DNA sequences in this sample. This sequence joins TRBV9 and TRBJ2-1; 11 bases map to TRBD2. The CDR3 is made up of 15 amino acids. Germline loops: CDR1 SGDLS, CDR2 YYNGEE. Germline trimming cut 2 bases from V and 4 bases from J; bases unmatched to any gene: 2. The CDR3 is CASSVGLAEYNEQFF. The CDR3 DNA reads TGTGCCAGCAGCGTGGGACTAGCGGAGTACAATGAGCAGTTCTTC.

The chain couples TRBV7-6 to TRBJ1-1; no firm D call. The V gene lost 5 bases and the J gene lost 7 bases, with 17 bases spanning the gap. Germline CDR1 reads SGHVS; CDR2 reads FNYEAQ. The CDR3 has 14 residues. The DNA for the CDR3 is TGTGCCAGCAGCCGAAGAGAGGGTTCGGGTGAAGCTTTCTTT. Translated: CASSRREGSGEAFF.

The gene calls are TRBV6-5 and TRBJ2-7; weak D call: TRBD2 (6 bases). V lost 8 bases and J lost 2, with 16 bases in between. This CDR3 is built from 14 residues. Germline assignment: CDR1 MNHEY and CDR2 SVGAGI. CDR3 DNA sequence: TGTGCCAGCCACCGAGCGGGCAATACCTACGAGCAGTACTTC. Its translation is CASHRAGNTYEQYF.

The rearrangement joins TRBV5-1 to TRBJ1-1, with 10 positions matching TRBD1. Germline lookup yields CDR1 SGHRS and CDR2 YFSETQ. Trimming cost V 5 bases and J 4 bases; bases outside gene matches: 2. The CDR3 runs to 13 residues. CDR3 in amino acids: CASSRDRGTEAFF. CDR3 bases: TGCGCCAGCAGTCGGGACAGGGGCACTGAAGCTTTCTTT.

The chain couples TRBV9 to TRBJ2-5; 7 bases map to TRBD2. The germline gives CDR1 SGDLS, CDR2 YYNGEE. The V gene end was trimmed by 4 bases and the J gene end by 5 bases; junction bases not matched to a gene: 11. The CDR3 has 15 residues. CDR3 bases: TGTGCCAGCAGCCTAGTGGGCGGAGCGGGGGAGACCCAGTACTTC. Its protein product is CASSLVGGAGETQYF.

V usage is TRBV30 and J usage is TRBJ2-3, with a possible D match to TRBD2 (6 bases). There are 16 residues in the CDR3. Germline V gives CDR1 GTSNPN, CDR2 SVGIG (reference sequence). V lost 4 bases to trimming and J lost 6 bases, with 23 bases between them. The CDR3 nucleotides read TGTGCCTGGACCGCAGGGAGGAGCCCGGGATACGATACGCAGTATTTT. Translated, it gives CAWTAGRSPGYDTQYF.

A single count supports this clone. The chain joins TRBV11-2 to TRBJ2-7, with a possible D match to TRBD1 (5 bases). CDR1 SGHAT and CDR2 FQNNGV come from the germline V gene. The CDR3 extends over 13 amino acids. The V gene lost 5 bases and the J gene lost 0 bases, with 8 bases spanning the gap. The CDR3 DNA sequence: TGTGCCAGCAGCCGTGGGGCCTCCTACGAGCAGTACTTC. It yields the protein CASSRGASYEQYF.

The CDR3 DNA sequence: TGTGCCAGCATATTTAGGGGCTTCTTCGGGAATGAAAAACTGTTTTTT. This encodes CASIFRGFFGNEKLFF. The V call is TRBV2, the J call TRBJ1-4, with D possibly TRBD1 on 5 matching bases. Between the trimmed V and J ends, which lost 7 bases and 5 bases, there was a span of 20 bases. This CDR3 region has 16 residues. Germline CDR1 is SNHLY and CDR2 is FYNNEI.

This clone was detected only a few times. A junction end diverges from the germline sequence, so it may reflect a read error. V usage is TRBV7-6 and J usage is TRBJ2-7; 7 bases align to TRBD2. Germline V lookup: CDR1 SGHVS, CDR2 FNYEAQ. The CDR3 is 11 amino acids. CDR3 in amino acids: CASSSSGALNF. In DNA, the CDR3 is TGTGCCAGCAGCTCAAGCGGGGCGCTAAACTTC.

This chain links TRBV5-1 with TRBJ1-1; 8 bases fit TRBD1. Germline V gene data show CDR1 as SGHRS and CDR2 as YFSETQ. This CDR3 comprises 15 residues. J lost 1 base, V lost 0 bases, and 2 bases had no gene match. CDR3 sequence: CASSLAGTGNTEAFF. The CDR3 DNA sequence: TGCGCCAGCAGCTTGGCCGGGACAGGGAACACTGAAGCTTTCTTT.

This chain connects TRBV5-1 to TRBJ2-5, with 8 bases fitting TRBD1. The CDR3 is 15 amino acids. Trimming at V came to 2 bases and at J to 4 bases, leaving 7 bases not matched to a gene. Germline V gives CDR1 SGHRS, CDR2 YFSETQ. This chain's CDR3 is CASSLRQGRSETQYF. CDR3 bases: TGCGCCAGCAGCTTACGACAGGGGAGGTCAGAGACCCAGTACTTC. The full variable domain, rest sourced from reference TRBV5-1 and TRBJ2-5, is KAGVTQTPRYLIKTRGQQVTLSCSPISGHRSVSWYQQTPGQGLQFLFEYFSETQRNKGNFPGRFSGRQFSNSRSEMNVSTLELGDSALYLCASSLRQGRSETQYFGPGTRLLVL.

The rearrangement links TRBV5-1 to TRBJ2-2; 7 bases align to TRBD1. The CDR3 runs 15 residues. With V trimmed by 5 bases and J by 3 bases, 7 bases remained unmatched. Germline V gene data show CDR1 as SGHRS and CDR2 as YFSETQ. As DNA, the CDR3 is TGCGCCAGCAGTCCGGGACAGACGCACACCGGGGAGCTGTTTTTT. Amino acid sequence: CASSPGQTHTGELFF.

This chain links TRBV28 with TRBJ2-3; 9 bases are a match to TRBD1. Germline loops: CDR1 MDHEN, CDR2 SYDVKM. V was pared by 5 bases and J by 4 bases, with 10 bases of the junction left unmatched. The CDR3 is 16 residues long. CDR3 in amino acids: CASSGPGTGSPDTQYF. DNA for the CDR3: TGTGCCAGCAGTGGCCCCGGGACAGGGTCCCCAGATACGCAGTATTTT. The whole variable domain, filled in from reference TRBV28 and TRBJ2-3, reads DVKVTQSSRYLVKRTGEKVFLECVQDMDHENMFWYRQDPGLGLRLIYFSYDVKMKEKGDIPEGYSVSREKKERFSLILESASTNQTSMYLCASSGPGTGSPDTQYFGPGTRLTVL.

The CDR3 region has the DNA TGTGCCAGCAGTTACTCAGGGAGAACTGAAGCTTTCTTT. Translating gives CASSYSGRTEAFF. The rearrangement links TRBV6-6 to TRBJ1-1; D unclear. Germline CDR1 and CDR2: MNHNY and SVGAGI (reference sequence). CDR3 size: 13 residues. The V and J ends lost 0 bases and 5 bases respectively, with 7 bases between them.

The V gene is TRBV7-3, the J gene TRBJ2-1; a weak D match, TRBD1 (6 bases). V gave up 5 bases and J gave up 0 bases, with 14 bases separating them. Germline values: CDR1 SGHTA, CDR2 FQGTGA. This CDR3 is built from 16 residues. The CDR3, as DNA: TGTGCCAGCAGCCTTAACAGGGCGAGCTCCTACAATGAGCAGTTCTTC. This encodes CASSLNRASSYNEQFF.

The chain has TRBV18 and TRBJ2-3, with 9 bases identical to TRBD2. The germline CDR1 and CDR2 sequences are KGHSH and LQKENI. V lost 4 bases to trimming and J lost 2 bases; unmatched junction nucleotides: 7. This CDR3 is 16 amino acids long. The CDR3 reads CASSRGAGGTTDTQYF. The DNA of the CDR3 is TGTGCCAGCTCACGTGGAGCGGGAGGAACCACAGATACGCAGTATTTT.